This T cell receptor beta chain is from a study of blood T cell repertoires in COVID-19. The overall study: Spain, Italy and the United States supplied samples that represented acute and convalescent COVID-19. PBMCs, B-cell-depleted T cells, or T cells were the source of the cDNA or gDNA that made up the material.

Trimming removed 6 bases from V and 1 base from J, with 15 bases in between. The CDR3 totals 15 residues. The V gene's germline CDR1 is MDHEN and CDR2 SYDVKM. Assay used: immunoSEQ multiplex PCR; TCRdb lists only in-frame clones, some missing. The sample includes around 140,000 clones, over 70% seen only once; the top ten take around 2.1%. The chain joins TRBV28 to TRBJ2-5; tentatively, D is TRBD2 (6 bases). The specimen sequenced was peripheral blood. The receptor was derived from a woman aged 55-69 years with acute or convalescent COVID-19. The CDR3 DNA sequence: TGTGCCAGCAGACTAGGGCGGGACTTCCAAGAGACCCAGTACTTC. Translating it yields CASRLGRDFQETQYF.